This T cell receptor beta chain was sequenced in a study of CD8+ T cells in alopecia areata (dated by TCRdb to 2017 to 2018). Regarding the study in general: Skin from C3H/HeJ donors with spontaneous alopecia (roughly 6-13 months old) was grafted onto female C3H/HeJ recipients aged roughly 7-11 weeks. The study used high-throughput TCRbeta sequencing to examine T cell clonal expansion in alopecia areata, in both the C3H/HeJ mouse model and human patients. Scalp clonality was compared across normal scalp (n=4), patchy alopecia areata scalp (n=8), and alopecia totalis/universalis scalp (n=8). immunoSEQ multiplex PCR using 35 Vbeta forward primers and 13 Jbeta reverse primers was used to amplify TCRbeta CDR3 regions. RNA came from the PAXgene miRNA kit for fixed scalp, the miRNeasy kit for PBMCs, and the RNeasy kit for mouse skin. On the human side, TCRbeta sequencing was run on scalp tissue and on sorted CD4+ and CD8+ peripheral blood T cells from healthy controls and from alopecia areata patients with either patchy or totalis/universalis disease.

Overall results and qualifications from the work: Compared with normal scalp, lesional scalp had higher clonality and more expanded CD8+ clones, particularly in alopecia totalis/universalis, a pattern that suggests antigenic drive. Shared TCR sequences between patients were less evident than in mice, which may be partly attributable to HLA diversity in the patient population. Unlike mouse skin, which is dominated by gammadelta T cells, normal human skin has resident alphabeta T cells that are also sequenced, and this complicates analysis of the scalp TCR repertoire.

The sample holds a few counts of this clone. Its antigen remains unidentified. Mouse gene names and germline sequences are used here. The CDR3 end is not reached by the read, which stops 4 residues before it; the germline J gene fills it in. Library generation was performed with the immunoSEQ multiplex PCR assay. RNA was extracted from all samples and reverse transcribed into cDNA, which served as template for TCR sequencing. SuperScript III was used to make first-strand cDNA, primed with a 2:1 mix of oligo-dT and random hexamers. A synthetic immune receptor repertoire was used to measure amplification bias, and any remaining bias was corrected computationally. Libraries were sequenced on Illumina HiSeq using 60 bp reads that covered the CDR3 and were read from J toward V. The original pipeline was this. Raw reads were preprocessed to remove errors, and CDR3 was defined according to IMGT conventions as the region from the conserved cysteine to phenylalanine. Clonality was calculated as 1 minus Shannon entropy normalized by log2 of the number of productive unique TCRs. Whether scalp clones were CD4 or CD8 was inferred by matching scalp TCRbeta sequences against CD4 and CD8 repertoires sorted from blood. Sourced from immuneACCESS, this table was stored by TCRdb with only in-frame sequences that have V and J called. A share of the clones is absent; for the studies checked, an unresolved V gene accounts for under half, and the remainder has no known explanation. D and trimming were read from the DNA, whereas the V and J calls and clone size are those reported in that table. This sample contains over 100,000 clones, none of which is a singleton. The ten largest clones take up less than 20% of the sample.

At the junction V is shortened by 3 bases and J by 3 bases; bases outside the gene matches: 2. The germline V gene (reference sequence) provides CDR1 NSQYPW and CDR2 LRSPGD. From its cysteine to its phenylalanine, the CDR3 spans 13 amino acids. Sequencing covers 27 bases of the CDR3, shown here with the frame starting at base 1. This receptor was obtained from a C3H/HeJ mouse with alopecia areata. This strain is characterized by the MHC haplotype H2-k. Input material: lesional skin. Recombination linked TRBV1 to TRBJ2-7, with 7 bases matching TRBD1. The sequenced CDR3 bases are TGCACCTGCAGTGCCAGGGGGATCTAT. It codes for CTCSARGIY. The whole CDR3 sequence is CTCSARGIYEQYF.